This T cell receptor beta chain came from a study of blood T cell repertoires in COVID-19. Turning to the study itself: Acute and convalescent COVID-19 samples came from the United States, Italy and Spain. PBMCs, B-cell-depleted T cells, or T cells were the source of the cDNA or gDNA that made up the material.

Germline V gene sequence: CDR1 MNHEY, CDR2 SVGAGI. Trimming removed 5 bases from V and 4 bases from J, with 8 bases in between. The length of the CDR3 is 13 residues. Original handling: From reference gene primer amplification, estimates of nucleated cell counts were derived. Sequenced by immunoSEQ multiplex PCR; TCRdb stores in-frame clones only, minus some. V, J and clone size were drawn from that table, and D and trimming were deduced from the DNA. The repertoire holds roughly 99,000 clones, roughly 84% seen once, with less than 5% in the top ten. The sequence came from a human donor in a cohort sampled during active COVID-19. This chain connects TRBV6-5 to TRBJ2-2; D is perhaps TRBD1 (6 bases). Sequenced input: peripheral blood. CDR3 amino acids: CASSLQGTGELFF. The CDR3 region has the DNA TGTGCCAGCAGTCTACAGGGCACCGGGGAGCTGTTTTTT.